The present T cell receptor (beta chain) was sequenced within a study of identical twins (dated by TCRdb to 2016 to 2017). With regard to the full study: TCR alpha and beta repertoires from monozygotic twins, unrelated adults of various ages and cord blood were deep-sequenced to test whether fetal clonotypes persist. To rule out contamination, the twin experiments were replicated at different times with different library preparation protocols.

This clonotype has only a few counts. Its antigen is not yet known. No much larger clone is present one base from it, and per-base qualities are unavailable. Every donor in the study was a healthy Caucasian. Three pairs of female monozygotic twins, all aged 18 to 29 years, were included in the twin cohort. CD4+ and CD8+ T cell populations were isolated with positive isolation kits from Invitrogen. The germline V gene gives CDR1 as KGHDR and CDR2 as SFDVKD. The CDR3, cysteine through phenylalanine, is 13 amino acids long. Of the read, only the CDR3 DNA is kept; its 39 bases are in frame from base 1. At the junction V is shortened by 3 bases and J by 3 bases, with 6 bases in between. What the study reported, not specific to this receptor: Abundant cord blood beta clonotypes had fewer insertions, young adult naive repertoires showed a similar but weaker trend, and memory repertoires showed no such trend. Compared with coincidental sharing between unrelated individuals, an excess of low generation-probability sequences was observed among out-of-frame TCR alpha sequences shared between twins. The excess sharing between twins in beta out-of-frame sequences was weaker because fewer shared sequences reduced the signal-to-noise ratio. Because the same donors could not be followed over many years, the conclusions depended on cross-sectional statistical analysis. Zero-insertion analyses could be partly confounded by invariant T cells such as MAIT and iNKT, although diverse VJ usage argued against such confounding for most clonotypes. Out-of-frame TCR alpha sharing in monozygotic twins was systematically underestimated by recombination models, whereas sharing between unrelated individuals was in agreement with the recombination models.

Library generation was performed with 5' RACE. TCRdb lists the instrument as Illumina HiSeq 2000. A universal primer binding site was added through template switching, and the final cDNA carried a unique molecular identifier so that TCR cDNA molecules could be counted accurately. First-strand cDNA for TCR alpha and beta chains was synthesized from specific primers in the conserved constant-segment region. To control for contamination, each cDNA library was double barcoded with a SMART-Mk sample barcode plus Illumina barcodes. TruSeq adapter sequences and Illumina sample barcodes were added in two successive PCR steps. The TCR alpha and beta cDNA libraries were sequenced on the Illumina HiSeq platform using custom primers. The original methods were these. Raw reads were processed with MiGEC to extract unique molecular identifiers, and MiXCR was used to determine CDR3 positions. Recombination models were inferred per individual with the repgenHMM and IGoR tools using an EM algorithm. The tcR package in R was used for shared clonotype analysis, with sharing normalized by the product of cloneset sizes. Out-of-frame nonproductive sequences were analyzed to study raw recombination free of thymic and clonal selection effects. Through fastp at Q25 and MiXCR, TCRdb rebuilt clones from the public reads, retaining in-frame beta chains. Each CDR3 protein appears once, grouped with its most common genes and DNA. The V and J calls were not made by the authors but by TCRdb's processing. The sample data list some 300,000 distinct CDR3 sequences, and around 12% of these were observed just once. The ten most abundant clones make up 7.2% of the sample.

The same data also contributed to another study, on yellow fever vaccine responses in identical twins. As that second study puts it: The authors reported that the T cell response to vaccination in identical twins appeared partly convergent and partly personalized. In identical twins, the study followed T cell clones that responded to the vaccine with precision.

Material: CD8+ T cells sorted from blood. The source is a woman aged 18-30 years in good health. Recombination connected TRBV24-1 to TRBJ2-3; no D gene can be assigned with confidence. Read as DNA, the sequence is TGTGCCACCAGTGATGGGCCTACAGATACGCAGTATTTT. This gives the protein CATSDGPTDTQYF.